This T cell receptor beta chain was observed in a study of blood T cell repertoires in COVID-19. In the study overall: Whether acute or convalescent, the COVID-19 samples came from the United States, Italy and Spain. PBMCs, B-cell-depleted T cells, or T cells provided the cDNA or gDNA that made up the material.

Authors' analysis steps: Using reference gene primer amplification, nucleated cell counts were estimated. The protocol was immunoSEQ multiplex PCR, while the TCRdb copy is restricted to in-frame clones and leaves out a portion. V and J calls and clone size are copied from that table; D and trimming were computed from the DNA. The sample holds approximately 120,000 clones, about 89% seen once. Germline V gene sequence: CDR1 SGHNT, CDR2 YENEEA. Trimming cost V 5 bases and J 4 bases; bases outside gene matches: 5. This CDR3 is built from 14 residues. This chain uses TRBV11-3 with TRBJ2-3; the match to TRBD1 covers 8 bases. The TCR comes from a human donor with acute or convalescent COVID-19. The donor label of this sample is uncertain. The sample comprised peripheral blood. CDR3 amino acids: CASSPGQGADTQYF. The CDR3 DNA reads as TGTGCCAGCAGCCCCGGACAGGGCGCAGATACGCAGTATTTT.